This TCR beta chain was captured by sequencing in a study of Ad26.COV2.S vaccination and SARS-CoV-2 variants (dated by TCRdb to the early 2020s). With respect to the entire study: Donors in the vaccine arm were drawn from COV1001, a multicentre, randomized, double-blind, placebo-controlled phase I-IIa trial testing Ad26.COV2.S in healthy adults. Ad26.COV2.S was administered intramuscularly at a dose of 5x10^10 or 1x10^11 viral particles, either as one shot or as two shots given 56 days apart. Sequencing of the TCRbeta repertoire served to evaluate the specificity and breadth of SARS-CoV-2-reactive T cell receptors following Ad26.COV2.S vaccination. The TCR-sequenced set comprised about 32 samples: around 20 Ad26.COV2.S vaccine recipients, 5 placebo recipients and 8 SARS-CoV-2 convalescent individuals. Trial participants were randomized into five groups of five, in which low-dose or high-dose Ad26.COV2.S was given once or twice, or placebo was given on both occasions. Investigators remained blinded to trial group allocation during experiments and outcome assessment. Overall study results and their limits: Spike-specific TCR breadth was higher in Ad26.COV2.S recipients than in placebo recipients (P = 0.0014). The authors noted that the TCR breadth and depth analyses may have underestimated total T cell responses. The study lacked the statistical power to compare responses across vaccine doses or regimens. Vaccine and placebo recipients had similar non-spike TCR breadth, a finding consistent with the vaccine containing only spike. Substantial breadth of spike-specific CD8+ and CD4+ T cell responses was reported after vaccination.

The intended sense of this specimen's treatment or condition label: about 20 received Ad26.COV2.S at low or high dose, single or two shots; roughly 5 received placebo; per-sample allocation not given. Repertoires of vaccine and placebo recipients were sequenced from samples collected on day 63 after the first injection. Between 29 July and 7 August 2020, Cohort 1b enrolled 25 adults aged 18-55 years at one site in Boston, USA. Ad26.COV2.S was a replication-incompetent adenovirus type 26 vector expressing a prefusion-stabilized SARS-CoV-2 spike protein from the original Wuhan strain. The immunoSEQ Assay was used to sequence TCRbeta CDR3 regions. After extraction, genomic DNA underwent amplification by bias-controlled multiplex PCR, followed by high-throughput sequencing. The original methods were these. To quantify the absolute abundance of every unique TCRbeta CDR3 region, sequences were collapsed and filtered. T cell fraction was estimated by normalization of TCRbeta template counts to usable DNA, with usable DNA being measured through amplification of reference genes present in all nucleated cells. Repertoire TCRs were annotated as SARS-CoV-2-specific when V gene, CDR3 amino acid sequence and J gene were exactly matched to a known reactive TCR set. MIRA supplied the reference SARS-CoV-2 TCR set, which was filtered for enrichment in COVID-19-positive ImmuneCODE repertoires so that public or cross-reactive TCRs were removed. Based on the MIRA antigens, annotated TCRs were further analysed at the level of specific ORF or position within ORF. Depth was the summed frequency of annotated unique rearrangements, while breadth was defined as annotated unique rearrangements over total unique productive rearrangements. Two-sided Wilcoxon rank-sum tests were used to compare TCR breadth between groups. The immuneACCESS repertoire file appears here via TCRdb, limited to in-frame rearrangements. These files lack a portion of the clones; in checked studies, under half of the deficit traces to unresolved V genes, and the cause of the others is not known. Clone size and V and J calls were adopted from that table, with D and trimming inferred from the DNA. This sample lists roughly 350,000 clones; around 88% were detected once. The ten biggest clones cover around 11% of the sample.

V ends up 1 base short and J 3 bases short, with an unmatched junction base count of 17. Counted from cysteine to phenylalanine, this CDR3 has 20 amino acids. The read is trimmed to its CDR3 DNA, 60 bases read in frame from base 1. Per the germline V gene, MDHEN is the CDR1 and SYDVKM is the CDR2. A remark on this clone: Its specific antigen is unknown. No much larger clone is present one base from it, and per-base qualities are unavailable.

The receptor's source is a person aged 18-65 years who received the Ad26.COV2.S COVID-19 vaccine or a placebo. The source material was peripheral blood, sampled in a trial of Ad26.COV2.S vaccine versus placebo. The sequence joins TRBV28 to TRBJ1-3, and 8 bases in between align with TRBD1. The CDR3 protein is CASSLLSDREGLVLGNTIYF. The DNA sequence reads TGTGCCAGCAGTTTATTGTCGGACAGGGAGGGTTTGGTACTTGGAAACACCATATATTTT.